This TCR beta chain was recovered during a study of T cells in Graves' hyperthyroidism and ophthalmopathy. Findings of the study overall: Blood also carried most thyroid clonotypes expanded above 0.001.

Fresh peripheral blood, around 9.5 ml, yielded the PBMCs. This clonotype showed up many times. What it binds is not known. From RNA transcripts, TCR beta CDR3 regions were amplified. A set of HTBI primers served as the primers for a first-round RT-PCR of the TCR CDR3. TCRdb reprocessed the multiplex PCR reads with MiXCR, giving one entry per CDR3 protein. The table includes about 360,000 distinct CDR3 sequences, about 15% detected once. The sequence was obtained from a woman aged 18-29 years with Graves' hyperthyroidism that later progressed to Graves' ophthalmopathy. The sequenced material came from blood.

CDR3 residues: CASRSPGSGSTEAFF. For the CDR3, the DNA is TGTGCCAGCAGATCACCAGGGTCAGGGAGCACTGAAGCTTTCTTT. The chain joins TRBV6-2 or TRBV6-3 to TRBJ1-1; TRBD1 is a possible D gene (5 bases). Germline CDR1 is MNHEY and CDR2 is SVGEGT. The CDR3 length is 15 residues. Trimming cost V 6 bases and J 4 bases, with 18 bases left between them.